The text below deals with one T cell receptor beta chain. Specified time point: baseline, week 1 (first vaccination visit). Treatment: pre-vaccination baseline after standard-of-care therapy. New WHO grade 3 or 4 astrocytomas that were IDH1-mutant and ATRX-lost had been found in donors. The data stem from a study of a mutant IDH1 vaccine in newly diagnosed glioma. Study in general: Previous care, which was radiotherapy, temozolomide, or both, most often involved both.

Germline V gives CDR1 SGHDN, CDR2 FVKESK. V was cut by 5 bases and J by 8 bases, with 13 bases left in between. The CDR3 extends over 13 amino acids. TCRdb's copy holds only in-frame clones and misses some; the assay was immunoSEQ multiplex PCR. This table holds around 33,000 clones, less than 90% found once. The V call is TRBV14, the J call TRBJ2-1, with a weak D call TRBD2 (5 bases). The sequence was collected from a middle-aged woman with glioma. The specimen comprised PBMCs, sampled from a glioma patient treated with radiotherapy, temozolomide or both. The DNA of the CDR3 is TGTGCCAGCAGCTTCGGACTCCGCGATGAGCAGTTCTTC. Protein: CASSFGLRDEQFF.